These T cell receptor beta chains were read from a single sample in a study of cytomegalovirus exposure and HLA in healthy donors. Here immunoSEQ multiplex PCR was the method, and the copy in TCRdb shows in-frame clones only, minus some. The table records about 200,000 clones, 70% to 90% of them present only once. The sample consisted of PBMCs. Receptors were obtained from a man aged 30 to 45 in good health and CMV-seronegative. Each CDR3 is given with its conserved first and last residue. The D gene is left open where the match is weak. Where a row states a size, it is once, few, many or the class of an expanded clone; other rows omit it.

j_call: TRBJ2-5; v_call: TRBV2; clone_size: NA; d_call: TRBD2; cdr3_aa: CASKAVSRGGQETQYF; cdr3_nt: TGTGCCAGCAAGGCGGTCTCGCGGGGGGGGCAAGAGACCCAGTACTTC
j_call: TRBJ2-2; v_call: TRBV28; clone_size: NA; d_call: TRBD1; cdr3_aa: CASRRTGAMNTGELFF; cdr3_nt: TGTGCCAGCAGACGGACAGGGGCTATGAACACCGGGGAGCTGTTTTTT
j_call: TRBJ2-3; v_call: TRBV4-1; clone_size: NA; d_call: TRBD1; cdr3_aa: CASSQGTGVTDTQYF; cdr3_nt: TGCGCCAGCAGCCAAGGGACAGGGGTCACAGATACGCAGTATTTT
j_call: TRBJ2-1; v_call: TRBV4-2; clone_size: once; d_call: TRBD2; cdr3_aa: CASSPGGGADNEQFF; cdr3_nt: TGTGCCAGCTCCCCTGGCGGGGGGGCCGACAATGAGCAGTTCTTC
j_call: TRBJ2-5; v_call: TRBV5-7; clone_size: once; d_call: TRBD1; cdr3_aa: CASSTGQAPFQETQYF; cdr3_nt: TGTGCCAGCAGCACCGGACAGGCGCCATTCCAAGAGACCCAGTACTTC
j_call: TRBJ2-7; v_call: TRBV27; clone_size: once; d_call: NA; cdr3_aa: CASSFGRDYEQYF; cdr3_nt: TGTGCCAGCAGTTTCGGTAGAGACTACGAGCAGTACTTC
j_call: TRBJ2-2; v_call: TRBV4-1; clone_size: NA; d_call: TRBD2; cdr3_aa: CASSQGLAGVGELFF; cdr3_nt: TGCGCCAGCAGCCAAGGTCTAGCGGGGGTAGGGGAGCTGTTTTTT
j_call: TRBJ2-1; v_call: TRBV9; clone_size: NA; d_call: TRBD1; cdr3_aa: CASGVGTGGNEQFF; cdr3_nt: TGTGCCAGCGGCGTCGGGACAGGGGGCAATGAGCAGTTCTTC
j_call: TRBJ2-7; v_call: TRBV6-4; clone_size: once; d_call: TRBD2; cdr3_aa: CASSDGTSGGPTYEQYF; cdr3_nt: TGTGCCAGCAGTGACGGGACTAGCGGGGGGCCGACCTACGAGCAGTACTTC
j_call: TRBJ2-7; v_call: TRBV6-6; clone_size: NA; d_call: NA; cdr3_aa: CASSLGGPPYEQYF; cdr3_nt: TGTGCCAGCAGTTTGGGGGGGCCCCCCTACGAGCAGTACTTC
j_call: TRBJ1-2; v_call: TRBV6-1; clone_size: NA; d_call: NA; cdr3_aa: CASTRQRSYGYTF; cdr3_nt: TGTGCCAGCACCAGACAGCGCTCCTATGGCTACACCTTC
j_call: TRBJ2-7; v_call: TRBV9; clone_size: NA; d_call: NA; cdr3_aa: CASSPRQSYEQYF; cdr3_nt: TGTGCCAGCAGCCCAAGACAGTCCTACGAGCAGTACTTC
j_call: TRBJ1-6; v_call: TRBV6-6; clone_size: few; d_call: TRBD1; cdr3_aa: CASSVQGAGSPLHF; cdr3_nt: TGTGCCAGCAGCGTACAGGGGGCAGGGTCACCCCTCCACTTT
j_call: TRBJ1-1; v_call: TRBV2; clone_size: NA; d_call: NA; cdr3_aa: CASSVVTGSEAFF; cdr3_nt: TGTGCCAGCAGTGTAGTTACAGGCTCTGAAGCTTTCTTT
j_call: TRBJ2-3; v_call: TRBV5-5; clone_size: few; d_call: TRBD2; cdr3_aa: CASSLSGATSTDTQYF; cdr3_nt: TGTGCCAGCAGCTTGAGCGGGGCTACTAGCACAGATACGCAGTATTTT
j_call: TRBJ1-3; v_call: TRBV7-8; clone_size: NA; d_call: NA; cdr3_aa: CASSLAGTGSGNTIYF; cdr3_nt: TGTGCCAGCAGCTTAGCCGGGACTGGCTCTGGAAACACCATATATTTT
j_call: TRBJ2-5; v_call: TRBV6-6; clone_size: NA; d_call: NA; cdr3_aa: CASSLQETQYF; cdr3_nt: TGTGCCAGCAGCCTCCAAGAGACCCAGTACTTC
j_call: TRBJ2-3; v_call: TRBV5-1; clone_size: NA; d_call: NA; cdr3_aa: CASSLELGKDTQYF; cdr3_nt: TGCGCCAGCAGCTTGGAACTAGGCAAGGATACGCAGTATTTT
j_call: TRBJ1-2; v_call: TRBV29-1; clone_size: NA; d_call: NA; cdr3_aa: CSVGKGEGYTF; cdr3_nt: TGCAGCGTTGGTAAAGGGGAAGGCTACACCTTC
j_call: TRBJ1-1; v_call: TRBV28; clone_size: NA; d_call: NA; cdr3_aa: CASSSWSDTEAFF; cdr3_nt: TGTGCCAGCAGTTCCTGGAGCGATACTGAAGCTTTCTTT
j_call: TRBJ2-1; v_call: TRBV5-1; clone_size: NA; d_call: NA; cdr3_aa: CASSPSGQHNEQFF; cdr3_nt: TGCGCCAGCAGCCCCTCCGGACAGCACAATGAGCAGTTCTTC
j_call: TRBJ2-3; v_call: TRBV6-5; clone_size: NA; d_call: NA; cdr3_aa: CASSSVDPREGTQYF; cdr3_nt: TGTGCCAGCAGTTCCGTCGATCCGAGGGAAGGGACGCAGTATTTT
j_call: TRBJ2-7; v_call: TRBV5-6; clone_size: NA; d_call: TRBD1; cdr3_aa: CASSLLDRVYEQYF; cdr3_nt: TGTGCCAGCAGCTTGTTGGACAGGGTCTACGAGCAGTACTTC
j_call: TRBJ2-3; v_call: TRBV7-9; clone_size: NA; d_call: NA; cdr3_aa: CASSLLFSSTDTQYF; cdr3_nt: TGTGCCAGCAGCCTGCTATTTTCTAGCACAGATACGCAGTATTTT
j_call: TRBJ1-1; v_call: TRBV28; clone_size: NA; d_call: NA; cdr3_aa: CASSLWLSTEAFF; cdr3_nt: TGTGCCAGCAGTTTATGGCTTAGCACTGAAGCTTTCTTT
j_call: TRBJ2-1; v_call: TRBV27; clone_size: NA; d_call: TRBD2; cdr3_aa: CASSPGWASGGARYNEQFF; cdr3_nt: TGTGCCAGCAGCCCAGGTTGGGCCAGCGGGGGGGCCCGCTACAATGAGCAGTTCTTC
j_call: TRBJ2-1; v_call: TRBV19; clone_size: few; d_call: TRBD2; cdr3_aa: CASSLGTSGGQGNEQFF; cdr3_nt: TGTGCCAGTAGCCTCGGGACTAGCGGGGGGCAAGGCAATGAGCAGTTCTTC
j_call: TRBJ2-1; v_call: TRBV7-8; clone_size: NA; d_call: TRBD2; cdr3_aa: CASSLGLAGVEYNEQFF; cdr3_nt: TGTGCCAGCAGCTTGGGACTAGCGGGGGTAGAATACAATGAGCAGTTCTTC
j_call: TRBJ1-2; v_call: TRBV5-1; clone_size: few; d_call: TRBD1; cdr3_aa: CASSGDRGGYGYTF; cdr3_nt: TGCGCCAGCAGCGGGGACAGGGGGGGCTATGGCTACACCTTC
j_call: TRBJ1-2; v_call: TRBV27; clone_size: NA; d_call: NA; cdr3_aa: CASSPSNPDRRFGYTF; cdr3_nt: TGTGCCAGCAGTCCAAGCAACCCCGACAGGCGTTTCGGCTACACCTTC
j_call: TRBJ2-7; v_call: TRBV4-2; clone_size: NA; d_call: TRBD1; cdr3_aa: CASSQELHRGNYEQYF; cdr3_nt: TGTGCCAGCAGCCAAGAATTGCACAGGGGGAACTACGAGCAGTACTTC
j_call: TRBJ2-7; v_call: TRBV27; clone_size: NA; d_call: TRBD1; cdr3_aa: CASSPLKRDRGHEQYF; cdr3_nt: TGTGCCAGCAGTCCCCTTAAACGGGACAGGGGGCACGAGCAGTACTTC
j_call: TRBJ2-4; v_call: TRBV25-1; clone_size: NA; d_call: TRBD2; cdr3_aa: CASSVGAGIAKNIQYF; cdr3_nt: TGTGCCAGCAGTGTGGGAGCGGGGATCGCCAAAAACATTCAGTACTTC
j_call: TRBJ2-5; v_call: TRBV6-1; clone_size: NA; d_call: NA; cdr3_aa: CAITGTQYF; cdr3_nt: TGTGCCATCACGGGGACCCAGTACTTC
j_call: TRBJ1-6; v_call: TRBV4-1; clone_size: NA; d_call: NA; cdr3_aa: CASSQDIDSSYNSPLHF; cdr3_nt: TGCGCCAGCAGCCAAGACATTGACAGCTCCTATAATTCACCCCTCCACTTT
j_call: TRBJ2-5; v_call: TRBV2; clone_size: NA; d_call: TRBD2; cdr3_aa: CATTRATSGGQETQYF; cdr3_nt: TGTGCCACCACAAGAGCTACTAGCGGGGGTCAAGAGACCCAGTACTTC
j_call: TRBJ2-3; v_call: TRBV19; clone_size: NA; d_call: NA; cdr3_aa: CASSSDSRGDTQYF; cdr3_nt: TGTGCCAGTAGTAGTGACAGTCGGGGGGATACGCAGTATTTT
j_call: TRBJ1-1; v_call: TRBV9; clone_size: NA; d_call: NA; cdr3_aa: CASSRGVGNTEAFF; cdr3_nt: TGTGCCAGCAGCCGGGGGGTGGGTAACACTGAAGCTTTCTTT
j_call: TRBJ1-2; v_call: TRBV5-1; clone_size: NA; d_call: TRBD1; cdr3_aa: CASSLQGNGYTF; cdr3_nt: TGCGCCAGCAGCTTACAGGGGAATGGCTACACCTTC
j_call: TRBJ1-1; v_call: TRBV2; clone_size: NA; d_call: NA; cdr3_aa: CASSEVSGSLRAFF; cdr3_nt: TGTGCCAGCAGTGAAGTTTCGGGATCACTCCGCGCTTTCTTT
j_call: TRBJ1-1; v_call: TRBV28; clone_size: few; d_call: TRBD1; cdr3_aa: CASRQGITAFF; cdr3_nt: TGTGCAAGCAGACAGGGGATAACGGCTTTCTTT
j_call: TRBJ2-1; v_call: TRBV19; clone_size: NA; d_call: TRBD1; cdr3_aa: CASSSGQGNGEQFF; cdr3_nt: TGTGCCAGTAGCTCAGGACAGGGGAATGGTGAGCAGTTCTTC